This T cell receptor (beta chain) was sequenced in a study of blood T cell repertoires in COVID-19 (dated by TCRdb to the early 2020s). About the study as a whole: Collaborator samples came from the United States, Italy and Spain and covered acute and convalescent phases of COVID-19. The material from the prospective study consisted of cDNA or gDNA derived from T cells, B-cell-depleted T cells, or PBMCs. The repertoires were released in a freely available public database intended as a resource for research on the immune response to SARS-CoV-2. A de-identified subject ID, COVID-19 status, age in years and sex were almost always included in the sample metadata. Where HLA class I and class II types were available, the types were taken from metadata supplied by the sample provider, not from assay-based typing. The samples were drawn from two sources: the first 160 participants of the ongoing ImmuneRACE study, and 1,200 or so subjects contributed by 6 global collaborators. Deeply sampled blood TCRbeta repertoires from subjects exposed to, actively infected with, or recovered from COVID-19 were included in the dataset. Results and caveats for the whole study, not just this receptor: The amount of clinical and demographic metadata varied by source and participant and was provided uncurated.

One collaborating source in Seattle enrolled patients during active infection and followed them longitudinally through the course of disease. Whole blood was collected in K2EDTA tubes by collaborating institutions according to the institutions' own protocols. For TCRbeta analysis, collaborator samples were shipped as frozen whole blood, as isolated PBMCs, or as DNA extracted from either sample type. A note on this clone: This clone's antigen is unknown. The sample holds no much larger clone one base away, and base qualities are not on file.

CDR1 is given as DFQATT and CDR2 as SNEGSKA, both from the germline V gene (reference sequence). The CDR3 measures 11 amino acids from cysteine to phenylalanine. Only the CDR3 DNA is retained, 33 bases long and in frame from the first base. V is clipped by 6 bases and J by 11 bases, and the sequence between their germline boundaries is 16 bases long. TCRbeta CDR3 regions were amplified from genomic DNA using the immunoSEQ Assay, a bias-controlled multiplex PCR. Under the source paper's analysis protocol: Nucleated cell counts per sample were estimated from amplification of reference gene primers within the assay. To quantify the absolute abundance of each unique TCRbeta CDR3 rearrangement, sequence reads were collapsed and filtered. For each sample, productive Simpson clonality was calculated as the square root of Simpson's diversity index over productive rearrangements. This is the immuneACCESS table as TCRdb keeps it, with only in-frame sequences that have V and J called. A part of the clones is gone; compared with another copy, unresolved V genes explain less than half, and the rest is unexplained. V and J calls and clone size are those listed in that table; D and trimming were worked out from the DNA. Within this sample are approximately 260,000 clones, with 80% to 90% of them counted one time only. Roughly 10% of the sample goes to the ten largest clones.

The source material was peripheral blood. The chain was built from TRBV20-1 and TRBJ1-1, with the D gene too uncertain to name. This clonotype originated in a woman in her 70s with COVID-19, enrolled during active disease. The DNA sequence is as follows: TGCAGTGCATCCTGGGCCCGAGTGGCTTTCTTT. This yields the protein CSASWARVAFF.